The 30 T cell receptor beta chains reported below all come from one sample, sequenced in a study of beta chain features in type 1 diabetes. Expressed TCRB transcripts were sequenced after all isolated RNA was converted to cDNA. The data were produced by immunoSEQ multiplex PCR, yet TCRdb's version contains in-frame clones alone and is incomplete. Altogether fewer than 900,000 clones are present, 17% being singletons, with the ten largest covering roughly 0.025%. Sequenced input: naive CD4+ T cells from blood. The receptors come from a woman between 18 and 29 years old in good health.

V and J are TRBV9 and TRBJ2-7; D is uncertain. CDR3 length: 14 residues. Germline V gene sequence: CDR1 SGDLS, CDR2 YYNGEE. Trimming cost V 0 bases and J 2 bases, with 9 bases left between them. The CDR3 reads CASSVDPQTYEQYF. As DNA, the CDR3 is TGTGCCAGCAGCGTAGACCCTCAAACCTACGAGCAGTACTTC.

This clone occurred a few times. The rearrangement links TRBV9 to TRBJ2-5; 7 bases agree with TRBD2. The CDR3 contains 15 residues. Trimming at V came to 0 bases and at J to 3 bases, leaving 5 bases not matched to a gene. Germline CDR1 reads SGDLS; CDR2 reads YYNGEE. The DNA of the CDR3 is TGTGCCAGCAGCGTAGGGAGCGGGACGGAAGAGACCCAGTACTTC. Translation: CASSVGSGTEETQYF. The variable domain in full, with the rest retrieved from reference TRBV9 and TRBJ2-5, is DSGVTQTPKHLITATGQRVTLRCSPRSGDLSVYWYQQSLDQGLQFLIQYYNGEERAKGNILERFSAQQFPDLHSELNLSSLELGDSALYFCASSVGSGTEETQYFGPGTRLLVL.

The chain has TRBV7-2 and TRBJ2-7, with D unclear. TRBJ2-5 matches the DNA end more closely, so the J call is doubtful. CDR3 size: 12 residues. Germline lookup yields CDR1 SGHTA and CDR2 FQGNSA. The CDR3 reads CASSQYPETQYF. CDR3 sequence (DNA): TGTGCCAGCAGCCAATATCCGGAGACCCAGTACTTC.

As concerns this clone: The sample has other DNA sequences that encode this CDR3 too. The chain couples TRBV6-5 to TRBJ2-2, with D unclear. The V end lost 0 bases, the J end lost 5 bases, and 4 bases lay between the germline ends. The CDR3 loop spans 13 amino acids. The germline V gene encodes CDR1 MNHEY and CDR2 SVGAGI. CDR3 protein: CASSYSWTGELFF. Written as DNA, the CDR3 is TGTGCCAGCAGTTACTCTTGGACCGGGGAGCTGTTTTTT.

In this sample, this clone turned up a few times. The chain has TRBV29-1 and TRBJ2-5; 7 bases line up with TRBD2. CDR3 length: 13 residues. J was trimmed by 11 bases and V by 4 bases; bases with no gene match: 13. The V gene's germline CDR1 is SQVTM and CDR2 ANQGSEA. As DNA, the CDR3 is TGCAGCGTTGCGAGTGGAGGGGCGGGGGAGCAGTACTTC. Its protein product is CSVASGGAGEQYF.

About this clone itself: A read error may account for a junction end that differs from germline. This rearrangement joins TRBV5-1 to TRBJ2-3; D unresolved. Looked up from germline, CDR1 is SGHRS and CDR2 is YFSETQ. CDR3 size: 13 residues. This CDR3 is CASSSDAKITQFF. For the CDR3, the DNA is TGCGCCAGCAGCTCTGACGCCAAGATCACGCAGTTTTTT.

This clone has only a few counts. The CDR3 is CASSLVGGRSHEQYF. CDR3 bases: TGTGCCAGCAGCTTGGTTGGCGGGAGATCCCACGAGCAGTACTTC. This chain links TRBV5-4 with TRBJ2-7; 7 nucleotides align to TRBD2. Germline CDR1 reads SGHNT; CDR2 reads YYREEE (reference sequence). Trimming at V came to 0 bases and at J to 5 bases, leaving 8 bases not matched to a gene. The CDR3 runs to 15 residues.

V usage is TRBV27 and J usage is TRBJ1-2; D gene ambiguous. The length of the CDR3 is 13 residues. The germline V and J ends were trimmed by 6 bases and 2 bases, with 10 bases remaining between them. Germline V gene lookup returns CDR1 MNHEY and CDR2 SMNVEV (reference sequence). The CDR3 protein is CASSPMWNYGYTF. In DNA, the CDR3 is TGTGCCAGCAGCCCAATGTGGAACTATGGCTACACCTTC.

The chain carries TRBV5-6 and TRBJ2-3; no firm D call. This CDR3 is 13 amino acids long. The germline V and J ends were trimmed by 0 bases and 6 bases, with 8 bases remaining between them. From germline, CDR1 is SGHDT and CDR2 YYEEEE. The CDR3 bases are TGTGCCAGCAGCTTGGAGGTGGGGGATACGCAGTATTTT. This encodes CASSLEVGDTQYF.

In this sample, this clone turned up a few times. The rearrangement uses TRBV28 and TRBJ2-1, with 9 bases that match TRBD1. With 2 bases clipped from V and 7 bases from J, the junction kept 6 bases outside the gene matches. CDR1 and CDR2 (germline): MDHEN, SYDVKM. The CDR3 runs to 15 residues. CDR3 coding DNA: TGTGCCAGCAGTTTACGGGGACAGGGCAATAATGAGCAGTTCTTC. Encoded protein: CASSLRGQGNNEQFF.

The chain is built from TRBV19 and TRBJ2-1; D might be TRBD2 (7 bases). The CDR3 runs to 14 residues. CDR1 LNHDA and CDR2 SQIVND come from the germline V gene (reference sequence). The V end was cut by 6 bases, the J end by 4 bases, with 13 bases between. The CDR3 nucleotides are TGTGCCAGTAGAGGGGGAGGGGCATACAATGAGCAGTTCTTC. As protein: CASRGGGAYNEQFF.

This clone was counted between two and nine times. The J gene is TRBJ2-3, the V gene TRBV9; 16 bases align to TRBD2. Per germline, CDR1 SGDLS and CDR2 YYNGEE. V was clipped by 3 bases and J by 8 bases; unmatched bases: 3. The length of the CDR3 is 15 residues. CDR3 bases: TGTGCCAGCAGCGCCGGGACTAGCGGGAGGGGTACGCAGTATTTT. It specifies CASSAGTSGRGTQYF.

V is TRBV5-4 and J is TRBJ2-7; tentatively, D is TRBD1 or TRBD2 (6 bases each). This CDR3 spans 14 amino acids. The ends were cut back, 0 bases at V and 5 bases at J, with 12 bases in the middle. Germline CDR1 and CDR2: SGHNT and YYREEE (reference sequence). For the CDR3, the DNA is TGTGCCAGCAGCTTGGAGGGGGGCAGAAACGAGCAGTACTTC. Protein sequence: CASSLEGGRNEQYF.

This chain connects TRBV25-1 to TRBJ2-3; D not resolved. The CDR3 consists of 11 residues. V gave up 7 bases and J gave up 5 bases, with 7 bases separating them. Germline V gene lookup returns CDR1 MGHDK and CDR2 SYGVNS. For the CDR3, the DNA is TGTGCCAGCAATTATCTAGATACGCAGTATTTT. It encodes CASNYLDTQYF.

This clone was found a few times. The chain employs TRBV7-9 and TRBJ1-4, with a possible D match to TRBD1 (5 bases). Trimming took 3 bases from V and 3 from J, leaving 11 bases between them. CDR1 is SEHNR, CDR2 FQNEAQ, per germline (reference sequence). The CDR3 runs 15 residues. CDR3 sequence reads: CASSFHGTANEKLFF. The CDR3 bases are TGTGCCAGCAGCTTCCACGGGACGGCTAATGAAAAACTGTTTTTT.

The genes are TRBV7-3 and TRBJ2-6; D is unclear. The length of the CDR3 is 18 residues. V was cut by 5 bases and J by 0 bases, with 17 bases left in between. Per germline, CDR1 SGHTA and CDR2 FQGTGA. The CDR3 sequence is CASSPRSGDSSGANVLTF. In DNA, the CDR3 is TGTGCCAGCAGCCCAAGGTCTGGGGATAGCTCTGGGGCCAACGTCCTGACTTTC.

The chain employs TRBV27 and TRBJ2-5; 7 nucleotides line up with TRBD1. The CDR3 runs 15 residues. The V and J ends lost 5 bases and 2 bases, in that order; junction bases with no gene match: 8. Germline CDR1 and CDR2: MNHEY and SMNVEV (reference sequence). CDR3 nucleotide sequence: TGTGCCAGCAGTCCTCCGGACAGGCCTCAAGAGACCCAGTACTTC. It is translated as CASSPPDRPQETQYF.

In this sample, this clone turned up a few times. The chain joins TRBV7-3 to TRBJ1-2; 8 positions agree with TRBD1. Trimming took 5 bases from V and 5 from J; bases not matched to a gene: 10. The CDR3 is 15 residues long. Germline lookup yields CDR1 SGHTA and CDR2 FQGTGA. CDR3: CASSPEGTGRYGYTF. For the CDR3, the DNA is TGTGCCAGCAGCCCCGAGGGGACAGGAAGATATGGCTACACCTTC. The full variable domain, in which reference TRBV7-3 and TRBJ1-2 provide the parts outside the CDR3, is GAGVSQTPSNKVTEKGKYVELRCDPISGHTALYWYRQSLGQGPEFLIYFQGTGAADDSGLPNDRFFAVRPEGSVSTLKIQRTERGDSAVYLCASSPEGTGRYGYTFGSGTRLTVV.

The CDR3 DNA reads as TGTGCCAGCAGTGAAAGGGGGTATGAGCAGTTCTTC. It codes for CASSERGYEQFF. The gene calls are TRBV2 and TRBJ2-1, with D possibly TRBD1 on 6 matching bases. This CDR3 contains 12 residues. The V gene lost 2 bases and the J gene lost 8 bases, with 7 bases spanning the gap. Germline CDR1 and CDR2: SNHLY and FYNNEI. Together with reference TRBV2 and TRBJ2-1, the CDR3 gives the full variable domain: EPEVTQTPSHQVTQMGQEVILRCVPISNHLYFYWYRQILGQKVEFLVSFYNNEISEKSEIFDDQFSVERPDGSNFTLKIRSTKLEDSAMYFCASSERGYEQFFGPGTRLTVL.

The chain joins TRBV4-2 to TRBJ2-7; 7 positions match TRBD1. V dropped 1 base and J dropped 2; count of bases not matched to a gene: 11. Per the germline V gene, CDR1 is LGHNA and CDR2 is YNFKEQ. CDR3 length equals 17 residues. CDR3 DNA sequence: TGTGCCAGCAGCCAAGGTGGAGGTGGGACAGTTACCTACGAGCAGTACTTC. As protein: CASSQGGGGTVTYEQYF.

This clone was counted between two and nine times. Sequence at one end of the junction differs from germline and may be a read error. This chain uses TRBV7-3 with TRBJ2-1; 9 bases line up with TRBD2. Germline V gene data show CDR1 as SGHTA and CDR2 as FQGTGA. This CDR3 region has 14 residues. The CDR3 sequence: CASSSGLARNVQFF. In nucleotides, the CDR3 is TGTGCCAGCAGCTCAGGACTAGCGAGGAATGTGCAGTTCTTC. Complete variable domain (other parts from reference TRBV7-3 and TRBJ2-1): GAGVSQTPSNKVTEKGKYVELRCDPISGHTALYWYRQSLGQGPEFLIYFQGTGAADDSGLPNDRFFAVRPEGSVSTLKIQRTERGDSAVYLCASSSGLARNVQFFGPGTRLTVL.

The chain joins TRBV7-9 to TRBJ1-2; tentatively, D is TRBD1 (5 bases). The germline V and J ends were trimmed by 4 bases and 3 bases, with 9 bases remaining between them. Germline loops: CDR1 SEHNR, CDR2 FQNEAQ (reference sequence). This CDR3 has 13 residues. The CDR3 here is CASSSQGYYGYTF. CDR3 sequence (DNA): TGTGCCAGCAGCTCCCAGGGTTACTATGGCTACACCTTC.

The chain joins TRBV7-2 to TRBJ2-7; no definite D call. V was pared by 1 base and J by 2 bases, with 3 bases between. The CDR3 loop spans 12 amino acids. The V gene's germline CDR1 is SGHTA and CDR2 FQGNSA. The CDR3 protein is CASSLVTYEQYF. Here the CDR3 DNA reads TGTGCCAGCAGCTTAGTTACCTACGAGCAGTACTTC.

The chain has TRBV6-1 and TRBJ2-1; 9 nucleotides agree with TRBD1. Trimming took 8 bases from V and 8 from J; bases not matched to a gene: 4. Germline CDR1 is MNHNS and CDR2 is SASEGT. This CDR3 region has 12 residues. The CDR3 sequence: CASGRTGDEQFF. The CDR3 nucleotides are TGTGCCAGCGGGAGGACAGGGGATGAGCAGTTCTTC.

A few counts support this clone. The chain links TRBV7-9 to TRBJ2-7; D may be TRBD2 (6 bases). This CDR3 contains 13 residues. V dropped 5 bases and J dropped 0 bases, with 8 bases sitting between them. Per germline, CDR1 SEHNR and CDR2 FQNEAQ (reference sequence). The DNA of the CDR3 is TGTGCCAGCAGCCGAGCGGGCTCCTACGAGCAGTACTTC. It is translated as CASSRAGSYEQYF.

This clone has just one count. This chain links TRBV5-1 with TRBJ2-5; the D call may be TRBD1 or TRBD2 (6 bases each). CDR3 length: 14 amino acids. With 3 bases removed from V and 2 bases from J, the gap between germline ends came to 11 bases. The germline gives CDR1 SGHRS, CDR2 YFSETQ. The CDR3 DNA sequence: TGCGCCAGCAGCTCAACAGGGACTCAAGAGACCCAGTACTTC. Protein product: CASSSTGTQETQYF.

A few counts support this clone. V is TRBV9 and J is TRBJ2-3, with 12 bases lining up with TRBD2. The junction had 2 bases not matched to a gene; V was cut back by 0 bases and J by 3 bases. In germline, CDR1 is SGDLS, CDR2 YYNGEE. The CDR3 spans 16 residues. CDR3 loop: CASSVGGTSGTDTQYF. The CDR3 DNA reads as TGTGCCAGCAGCGTAGGTGGGACTAGCGGGACAGATACGCAGTATTTT.

In this sample, this clone turned up a few times. The chain combines TRBV4-2 with TRBJ2-7; D gene uncertain. The germline V gene has CDR1 LGHNA and CDR2 YNFKEQ. The CDR3 loop spans 13 amino acids. The germline V and J ends were trimmed by 3 bases and 0 bases, with 6 bases remaining between them. The CDR3 reads CASSHPHSYEQYF. The CDR3 bases are TGTGCCAGCAGCCATCCCCACTCCTACGAGCAGTACTTC.

The chain combines TRBV6-6 with TRBJ2-7; 12 bases agree with TRBD1. CDR1 and CDR2 from the germline V gene are MNHNY and SVGAGI (reference sequence). The CDR3 extends over 16 amino acids. Trimming cost V 4 bases and J 6 bases; bases outside gene matches: 10. As DNA, the CDR3 is TGTGCCAGCAGTTTCGTTCCGGGACAGGGGGCACTCGAGCAGTACTTC. Its translation: CASSFVPGQGALEQYF.

This clone was counted only a few times. The chain employs TRBV18 and TRBJ2-7, with D uncertain. This CDR3 is 12 amino acids long. CDR1 is KGHSH, CDR2 LQKENI, per germline. V was shortened by 5 bases and J by 4 bases, with 9 bases between the two germline ends. The CDR3 is CASSGQQYEQYF. For the CDR3, the DNA is TGTGCCAGCTCAGGCCAACAATACGAGCAGTACTTC.